A selection of T cell receptor beta chains follows, all from one sample in a study of CXCR3-negative and CXCR3-positive naive CD8 T cells. Using the 5' RACE reads, TCRdb records one entry per CDR3 protein without DNA. The sample includes 43,000 or so distinct CDR3 sequences. Sequenced sample: naive CXCR3- CD8+ T cells from blood. The receptors derive from a human donor in good health. Some clones in this sample may be carry-over from other donors' samples. CDR3s include the opening cysteine and the closing phenylalanine or tryptophan. Not every row has a clone size; where given, it reads once, few, many or a size class.

clone_size: NA
v_call: TRBV11-2
j_call: TRBJ2-5
cdr3_aa: CASSTQPRETQYF

clone_size: NA
v_call: TRBV20-1
j_call: TRBJ2-7
cdr3_aa: CSARGSDIRLYEQYF

clone_size: NA
v_call: TRBV4-1
j_call: TRBJ1-1
cdr3_aa: CASSQPTGIFLAEAFF

clone_size: NA
v_call: TRBV6-6
j_call: TRBJ2-7
cdr3_aa: CASSYAGQGYF

clone_size: NA
v_call: TRBV6-5
j_call: TRBJ2-5
cdr3_aa: CASSQTSGSEETQYF

clone_size: NA
v_call: TRBV12-3/TRBV12-4
j_call: TRBJ1-1
cdr3_aa: CASSSRLGTEAFF

clone_size: NA
v_call: TRBV4-3
j_call: TRBJ1-5
cdr3_aa: CASSQNRLNQPQHF

clone_size: NA
v_call: TRBV7-6
j_call: TRBJ2-1
cdr3_aa: CASSSKLTSGRRNEQFF

clone_size: NA
v_call: TRBV19
j_call: TRBJ2-7
cdr3_aa: CASRDSYEQYF

clone_size: NA
v_call: TRBV4-1
j_call: TRBJ1-1
cdr3_aa: CASSQGSGAFF

clone_size: NA
v_call: TRBV4-3
j_call: TRBJ2-7
cdr3_aa: CASSQDFPGLRYEQYF

clone_size: medium-sized
v_call: TRBV20-1
j_call: TRBJ2-7
cdr3_aa: CSASNRERSYEQYF

clone_size: NA
v_call: TRBV5-1
j_call: TRBJ2-3
cdr3_aa: CASADASGSTDTQYF

clone_size: NA
v_call: TRBV15
j_call: TRBJ2-2
cdr3_aa: CATSRDRGNTGELFF

clone_size: NA
v_call: TRBV29-1
j_call: TRBJ1-2
cdr3_aa: CSVRPGSNYGYTF

clone_size: NA
v_call: TRBV5-1
j_call: TRBJ2-2
cdr3_aa: CASSLTGGKNTGELFF

clone_size: NA
v_call: TRBV20-1
j_call: TRBJ1-5
cdr3_aa: CSAGGTSVSQPQHF

clone_size: NA
v_call: TRBV12-3/TRBV12-4
j_call: TRBJ2-5
cdr3_aa: CASSFGLAGRETQYF

clone_size: NA
v_call: TRBV27
j_call: TRBJ2-1
cdr3_aa: CASSLGRAPNEQFF

clone_size: NA
v_call: TRBV12-3/TRBV12-4
j_call: TRBJ1-3
cdr3_aa: CASVSGRGRNTIYF